This TCR beta chain was identified during a study of blood T cell repertoires in COVID-19. As for the study in general: Sites in the United States, Italy and Spain provided acute and convalescent COVID-19 samples. PBMCs, B-cell-depleted T cells, or T cells provided the cDNA or gDNA that made up the material.

Germline trimming cut 6 bases from V and 6 bases from J; bases unmatched to any gene: 7. This CDR3 contains 15 residues. The germline V gene encodes CDR1 MDHEN and CDR2 SYDVKM. In the original workflow: Amplification of reference gene primers provided the estimated nucleated cell counts. Method: immunoSEQ multiplex PCR; TCRdb's copy keeps in-frame clones and lacks some. D and trimming were read from the DNA, whereas the V and J calls and clone size are those reported in that table. The data contain about 72,000 clones, about nine tenths of them singletons. The sequence derives from a man in his sixties or seventies with active or convalescent COVID-19. The chain uses TRBV28 and TRBJ1-5; the match to TRBD1 covers 11 bases. The sample was peripheral blood. The CDR3 region has the DNA TGTGCCAGCAGCCTGGACAGGGGGCCTTCTCAGCCCCAGCATTTT. Translating it yields CASSLDRGPSQPQHF.